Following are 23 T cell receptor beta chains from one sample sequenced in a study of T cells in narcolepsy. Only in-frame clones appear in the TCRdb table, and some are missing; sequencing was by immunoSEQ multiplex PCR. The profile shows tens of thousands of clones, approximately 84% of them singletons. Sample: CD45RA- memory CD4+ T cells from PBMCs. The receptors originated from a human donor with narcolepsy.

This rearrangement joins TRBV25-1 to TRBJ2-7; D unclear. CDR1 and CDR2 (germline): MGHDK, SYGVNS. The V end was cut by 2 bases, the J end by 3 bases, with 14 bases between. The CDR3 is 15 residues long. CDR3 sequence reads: CASSEPTSRDYEQYF. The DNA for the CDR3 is TGTGCCAGCAGTGAACCGACTTCACGAGACTACGAGCAGTACTTC.

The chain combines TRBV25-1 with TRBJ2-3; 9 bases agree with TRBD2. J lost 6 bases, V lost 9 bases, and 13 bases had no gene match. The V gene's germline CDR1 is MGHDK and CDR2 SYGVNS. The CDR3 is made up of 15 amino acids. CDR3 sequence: CASRLAGAFPDTQYF. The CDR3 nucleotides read TGTGCCAGTAGATTAGCGGGGGCCTTCCCGGATACGCAGTATTTT. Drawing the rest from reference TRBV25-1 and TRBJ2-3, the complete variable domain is EADIYQTPRYLVIGTGKKITLECSQTMGHDKMYWYQQDPGMELHLIHYSYGVNSTEKGDLSSESTVSRIRTEHFPLTLESARPSHTSQYLCASRLAGAFPDTQYFGPGTRLTVL.

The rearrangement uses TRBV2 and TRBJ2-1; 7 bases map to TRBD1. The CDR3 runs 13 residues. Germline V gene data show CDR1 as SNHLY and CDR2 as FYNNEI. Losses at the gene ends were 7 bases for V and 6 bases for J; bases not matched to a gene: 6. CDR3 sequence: CASTRDRSNEQFF. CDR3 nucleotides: TGTGCCAGCACTCGGGACAGAAGCAATGAGCAGTTCTTC. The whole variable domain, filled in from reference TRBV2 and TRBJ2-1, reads EPEVTQTPSHQVTQMGQEVILRCVPISNHLYFYWYRQILGQKVEFLVSFYNNEISEKSEIFDDQFSVERPDGSNFTLKIRSTKLEDSAMYFCASTRDRSNEQFFGPGTRLTVL.

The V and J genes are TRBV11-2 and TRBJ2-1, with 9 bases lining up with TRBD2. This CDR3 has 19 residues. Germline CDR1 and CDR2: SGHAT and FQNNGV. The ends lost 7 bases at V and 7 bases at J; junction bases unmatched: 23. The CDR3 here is CASKGMGSGSSSGGNEQFF. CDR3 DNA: TGTGCCAGCAAGGGAATGGGTAGCGGGAGTTCCTCGGGGGGTAATGAGCAGTTCTTC.

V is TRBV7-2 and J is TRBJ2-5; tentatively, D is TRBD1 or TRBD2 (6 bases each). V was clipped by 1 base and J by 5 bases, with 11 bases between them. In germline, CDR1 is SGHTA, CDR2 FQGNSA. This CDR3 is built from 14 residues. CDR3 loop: CASSLGLGGETQYF. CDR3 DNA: TGTGCCAGCAGCTTAGGGCTAGGGGGGGAGACCCAGTACTTC.

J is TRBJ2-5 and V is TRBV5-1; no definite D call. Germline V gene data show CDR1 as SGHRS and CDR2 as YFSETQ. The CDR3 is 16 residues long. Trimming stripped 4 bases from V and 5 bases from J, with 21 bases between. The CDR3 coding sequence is TGCGCCAGCAGCGGTGGGATTCAGGATCGGGCTGAGACCCAGTACTTC. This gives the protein CASSGGIQDRAETQYF.

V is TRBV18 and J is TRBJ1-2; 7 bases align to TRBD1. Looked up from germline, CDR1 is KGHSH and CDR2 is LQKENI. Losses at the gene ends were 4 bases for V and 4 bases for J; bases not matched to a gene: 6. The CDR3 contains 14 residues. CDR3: CASSRGTESYGYTF. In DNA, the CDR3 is TGTGCCAGCTCACGGGGGACAGAAAGCTATGGCTACACCTTC.

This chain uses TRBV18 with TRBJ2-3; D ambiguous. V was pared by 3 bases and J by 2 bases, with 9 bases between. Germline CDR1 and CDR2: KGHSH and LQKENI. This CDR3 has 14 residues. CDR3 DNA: TGTGCCAGCTCACCCCGAGCCACCACAGATACGCAGTATTTT. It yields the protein CASSPRATTDTQYF.

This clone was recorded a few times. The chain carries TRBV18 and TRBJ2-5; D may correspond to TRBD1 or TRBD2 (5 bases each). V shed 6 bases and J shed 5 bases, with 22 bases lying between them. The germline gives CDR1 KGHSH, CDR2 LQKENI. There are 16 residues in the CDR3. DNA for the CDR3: TGTGCCAGCTCGCCCACCGGGGCCGTGGGTTTGGAGACCCAGTACTTC. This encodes CASSPTGAVGLETQYF.

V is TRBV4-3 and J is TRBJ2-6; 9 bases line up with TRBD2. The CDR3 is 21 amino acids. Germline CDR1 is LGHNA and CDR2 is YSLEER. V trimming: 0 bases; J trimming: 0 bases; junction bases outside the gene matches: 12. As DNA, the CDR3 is TGCGCCAGCAGCCAAGAATTATTCGGAAGCGGGAGGACCTCTGGGGCCAACGTCCTGACTTTC. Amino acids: CASSQELFGSGRTSGANVLTF.

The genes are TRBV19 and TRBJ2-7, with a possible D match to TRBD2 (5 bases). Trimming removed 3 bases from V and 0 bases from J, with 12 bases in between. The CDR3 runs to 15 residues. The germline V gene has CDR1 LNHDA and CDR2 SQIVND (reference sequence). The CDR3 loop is CASSISVRVSYEQYF. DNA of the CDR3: TGTGCCAGTAGTATTAGTGTGCGGGTCTCCTACGAGCAGTACTTC.

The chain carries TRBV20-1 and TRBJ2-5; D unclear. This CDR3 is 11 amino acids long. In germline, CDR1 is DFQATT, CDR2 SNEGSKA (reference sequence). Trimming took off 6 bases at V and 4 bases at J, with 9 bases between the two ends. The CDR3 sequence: CSAWVGETQYF. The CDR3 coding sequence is TGCAGTGCCTGGGTGGGAGAGACCCAGTACTTC.

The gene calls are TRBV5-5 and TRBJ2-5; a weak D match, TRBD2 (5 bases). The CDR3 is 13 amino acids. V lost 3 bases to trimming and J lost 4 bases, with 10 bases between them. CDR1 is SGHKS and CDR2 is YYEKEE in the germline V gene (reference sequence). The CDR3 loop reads CASSSGWGETQYF. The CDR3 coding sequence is TGTGCCAGCAGCTCGGGGTGGGGAGAGACCCAGTACTTC.

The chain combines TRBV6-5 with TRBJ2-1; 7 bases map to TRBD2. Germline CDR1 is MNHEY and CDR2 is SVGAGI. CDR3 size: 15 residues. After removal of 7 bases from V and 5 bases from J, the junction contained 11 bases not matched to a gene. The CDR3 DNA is TGTGCCAGCAACCCTAAAGGACTAGTCAACAATGAGCAGTTCTTC. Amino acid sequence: CASNPKGLVNNEQFF.

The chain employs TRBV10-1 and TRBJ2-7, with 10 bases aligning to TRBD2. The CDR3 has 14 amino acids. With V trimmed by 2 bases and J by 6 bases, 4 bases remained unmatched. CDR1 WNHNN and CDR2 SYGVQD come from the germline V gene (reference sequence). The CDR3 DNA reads TGCGCCAGCAGTGAGGTGTTAGCGGGAGGCGAGCAGTACTTC. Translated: CASSEVLAGGEQYF.

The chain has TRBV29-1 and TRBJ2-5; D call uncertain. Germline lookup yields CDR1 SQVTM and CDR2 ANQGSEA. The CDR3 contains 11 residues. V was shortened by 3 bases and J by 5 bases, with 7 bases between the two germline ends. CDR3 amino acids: CSVDIGETQYF. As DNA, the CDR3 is TGCAGCGTTGACATCGGGGAGACCCAGTACTTC. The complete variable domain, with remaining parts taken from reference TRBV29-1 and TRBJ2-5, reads SAVISQKPSRDICQRGTSLTIQCQVDSQVTMMFWYRQQPGQSLTLIATANQGSEATYESGFVIDKFPISRPNLTFSTLTVSNMSPEDSSIYLCSVDIGETQYFGPGTRLLVL.

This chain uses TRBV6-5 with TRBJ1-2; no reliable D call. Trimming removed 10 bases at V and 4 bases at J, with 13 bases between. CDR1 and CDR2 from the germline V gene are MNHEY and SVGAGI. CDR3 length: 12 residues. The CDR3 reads CATGGRVYGYTF. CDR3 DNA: TGTGCCACCGGAGGGAGGGTCTATGGCTACACCTTC.

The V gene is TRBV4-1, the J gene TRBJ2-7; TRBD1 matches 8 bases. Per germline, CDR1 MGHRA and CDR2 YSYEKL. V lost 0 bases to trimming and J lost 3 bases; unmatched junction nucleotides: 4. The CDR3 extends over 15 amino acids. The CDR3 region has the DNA TGCGCCAGCAGCCAAGAGTTGGGACAGGACTACGAGCAGTACTTC. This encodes CASSQELGQDYEQYF.

CDR3 in amino acids: CASSPPSVNYGYTF. The CDR3, as DNA: TGTGCCAGCTCACCACCTTCGGTAAACTATGGCTACACCTTC. This rearrangement joins TRBV18 to TRBJ1-2; D remains ambiguous. CDR3 length: 14 amino acids. The germline V gene has CDR1 KGHSH and CDR2 LQKENI. V shed 0 bases and J shed 2 bases, with 7 bases lying between them. Together with reference TRBV18 and TRBJ1-2, the CDR3 gives the full variable domain: NAGVMQNPRHLVRRRGQEARLRCSPMKGHSHVYWYRQLPEEGLKFMVYLQKENIIDESGMPKERFSAEFPKEGPSILRIQQVVRGDSAAYFCASSPPSVNYGYTFGSGTRLTVV.

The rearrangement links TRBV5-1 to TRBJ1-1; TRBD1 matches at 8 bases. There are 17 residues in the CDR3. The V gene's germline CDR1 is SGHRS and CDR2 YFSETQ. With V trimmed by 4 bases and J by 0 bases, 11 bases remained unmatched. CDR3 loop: CASSEGTGGWLNTEAFF. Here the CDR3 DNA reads TGCGCCAGCAGCGAAGGGACAGGCGGCTGGCTGAACACTGAAGCTTTCTTT.

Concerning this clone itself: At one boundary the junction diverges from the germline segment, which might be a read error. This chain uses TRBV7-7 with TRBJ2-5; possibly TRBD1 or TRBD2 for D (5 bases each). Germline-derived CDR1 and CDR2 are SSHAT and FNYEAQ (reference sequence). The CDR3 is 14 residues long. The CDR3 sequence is CASSLSDTSETQYF. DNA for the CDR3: TGTGCTAGCAGCTTATCGGACACTAGTGAGACCCAGTACTTC.

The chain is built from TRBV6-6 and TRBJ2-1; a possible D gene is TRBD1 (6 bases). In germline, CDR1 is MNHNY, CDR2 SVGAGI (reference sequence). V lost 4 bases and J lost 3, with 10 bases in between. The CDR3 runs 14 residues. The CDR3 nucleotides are TGTGCCAGCAGTTCCTCGGACAGCTACAATGAGCAGTTCTTC. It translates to CASSSSDSYNEQFF.

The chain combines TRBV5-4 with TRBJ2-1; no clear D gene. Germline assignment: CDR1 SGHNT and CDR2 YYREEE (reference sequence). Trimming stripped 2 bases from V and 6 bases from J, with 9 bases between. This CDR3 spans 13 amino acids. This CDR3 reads CASSFNLANEQFF. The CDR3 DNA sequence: TGTGCCAGCAGCTTTAACTTAGCCAATGAGCAGTTCTTC.